What follows is one T cell receptor beta chain and its context. This sample is part of a study of cytomegalovirus exposure and HLA in healthy donors. Trimming pared 6 bases from V and 6 bases from J, leaving 18 bases between. Germline V gene data show CDR1 as SGHRS and CDR2 as YFSETQ. CDR3 size: 14 residues. PCR used 60 Vbeta primers and 13 Jbeta primers. Some clones are missing from TCRdb's copy, which holds only in-frame ones; the method was immunoSEQ multiplex PCR. The sample shows about 160,000 clones, around four fifths of them seen only once. This chain uses TRBV5-1 with TRBJ1-2; D perhaps matches TRBD1 (5 bases). Material: PBMCs. This clonotype was obtained from a woman aged 45-65 years in good health and CMV-seronegative. The CDR3 DNA reads as TGCGCCAGCACCCAGGCCCAGGGTTTGGATGGCTACACCTTC. Its protein is CASTQAQGLDGYTF.